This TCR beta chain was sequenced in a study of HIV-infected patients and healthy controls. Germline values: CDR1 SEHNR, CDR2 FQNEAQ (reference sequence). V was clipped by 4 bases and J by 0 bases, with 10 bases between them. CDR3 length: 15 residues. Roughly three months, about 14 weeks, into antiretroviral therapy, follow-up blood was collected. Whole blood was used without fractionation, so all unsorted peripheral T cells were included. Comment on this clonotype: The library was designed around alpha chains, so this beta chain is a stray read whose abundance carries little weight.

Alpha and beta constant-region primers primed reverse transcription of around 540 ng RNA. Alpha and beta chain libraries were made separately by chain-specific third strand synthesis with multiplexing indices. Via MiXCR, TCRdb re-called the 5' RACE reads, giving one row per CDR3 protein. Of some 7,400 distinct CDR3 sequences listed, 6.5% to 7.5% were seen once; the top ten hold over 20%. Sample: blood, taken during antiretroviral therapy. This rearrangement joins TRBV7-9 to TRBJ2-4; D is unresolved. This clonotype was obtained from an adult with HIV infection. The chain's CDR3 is CASSSAFLAKNIQYF. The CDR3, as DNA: TGTGCCAGCAGCTCCGCCTTTTTAGCCAAAAACATTCAGTACTTC.